This TCR beta chain is drawn from a study of metastatic and nonmetastatic thyroid tumors. About the study: Comparative analysis of repertoires was undertaken across blood and tumor or nodule tissue obtained from malignant and benign thyroid patients. Study-wide results and limits: Across blood and tumor, TCR beta diversity in malignant thyroid tumors was reportedly significantly higher than in benign nodules.

TCRdb re-called the PCR reads via MiXCR. The table records about 33,000 clones, about 18% of them present only once. Looked up from germline, CDR1 is MDHEN and CDR2 is SYDVKM. The CDR3 spans 14 residues. Trimming pared 7 bases from V and 2 bases from J, leaving 12 bases between. Patients underwent thyroid surgery, and none had received any treatment before it. This clone was observed a handful of times. The antigen is undetermined. It may be a read error: a sequence one base away is much more abundant. The conserved closing phenylalanine or tryptophan is absent in this CDR3, likely reflecting a read error.

The material sequenced was blood. This TCR was sampled from a male donor with papillary thyroid cancer or a benign thyroid nodule (not recorded which). Some clones in this sample may be carry-over from other donors' samples. The V call is TRBV28, the J call TRBJ2-1; possible D gene TRBD2, 5 bases. The DNA for the CDR3 is TGTGCCAGCAAACTAGGAGCGGCCTACAATGAGCAGTTCTCC. Translated, it gives CASKLGAAYNEQFS.